This paragraph covers one T cell receptor beta chain sequence. After removal of 1 base from V and 4 bases from J, the junction contained 16 bases not matched to a gene. The CDR3 has 20 residues. The germline gives CDR1 SNHLY, CDR2 FYNNEI. The record originates from a study of blood T cell repertoires in COVID-19. Across the whole study: Acute and convalescent COVID-19 specimens originated in the United States, Italy and Spain. Sources were T cells, B-cell-depleted T cells, or PBMCs; the material itself was cDNA or gDNA.

How the authors handled the data: Reference gene primers were amplified, and this amplification served to estimate nucleated cell counts. The repertoire was sequenced with immunoSEQ multiplex PCR; TCRdb's copy has only in-frame clones and lacks some. V and J calls plus clone size are reproduced from that table; the DNA served to infer D and trimming. The data hold over 75,000 clones, with about four fifths observed a single time. The sample was peripheral blood. The genes are TRBV2 and TRBJ2-3; 11 bases are a match to TRBD2. This TCR came from a woman older than 75 with acute or convalescent COVID-19. The CDR3 DNA reads as TGTGCCAGCAGTGAAGTTACTAGCGGGAGAACAGCCCGACTCTCAGATACGCAGTATTTT. As protein: CASSEVTSGRTARLSDTQYF.